What follows are 17 T cell receptor beta chains derived from one specimen sequenced in a study of Graves' ophthalmopathy and Graves' hyperthyroidism. From RNA, the CDR3 regions of TCR beta chains were amplified and sequenced. Second-round multiplex PCR came after first-round RT-PCR with HTBI primers. TCRdb passed the multiplex PCR reads through MiXCR, listing each CDR3 protein once. The top ten clones hold roughly 44% of a sample with 200,000 to 250,000 distinct CDR3 sequences, around a fifth of them seen once. Sequenced sample: peripheral blood. Receptors were obtained from a woman aged 50 to 60 with Graves' ophthalmopathy.

This rearrangement joins TRBV15 to TRBJ1-1; D uncertain. This CDR3 spans 15 amino acids. CDR1 and CDR2 (germline): LNHNV, YYDKDF (reference sequence). V gave up 0 bases and J gave up 10 bases, with 18 bases separating them. CDR3 DNA sequence: TGTGCCACCAGCAGAGATTTCGAGCGGGCGCGGTTAGCTTTCTTT. As protein: CATSRDFERARLAFF.

This clonotype was picked up many times. This chain joins TRBV18 and TRBJ2-5; 7 bases fit TRBD1. CDR1 and CDR2 from the germline V gene are KGHSH and LQKENI. V lost 5 bases to trimming and J lost 5 bases; unmatched junction nucleotides: 14. There are 16 residues in the CDR3. The CDR3 spells CASSSLGNRGGETQYF. The CDR3 nucleotides read TGTGCCAGCTCATCACTGGGAAACAGGGGCGGCGAGACCCAGTACTTC. Complete variable domain (other parts from reference TRBV18 and TRBJ2-5): NAGVMQNPRHLVRRRGQEARLRCSPMKGHSHVYWYRQLPEEGLKFMVYLQKENIIDESGMPKERFSAEFPKEGPSILRIQQVVRGDSAAYFCASSSLGNRGGETQYFGPGTRLLVL.

In this sample, this clonotype turned up a few times. J is TRBJ2-3 and V is TRBV20-1; 7 bases match TRBD1. The CDR3 totals 15 residues. The J segment lost 0 bases and the V segment lost 2 bases, leaving 5 bases of the junction unmatched. The germline CDR1 and CDR2 sequences are DFQATT and SNEGSKA (reference sequence). The CDR3 DNA reads as TGCAGTGCTAGATCGGCAGGGGGTAGCACAGATACGCAGTATTTT. Protein sequence: CSARSAGGSTDTQYF.

The V call is TRBV5-1, the J call TRBJ2-5; TRBD2 is a possible D gene (6 bases). There are 14 residues in the CDR3. V lost 1 base and J 7 bases, leaving 14 bases between the germline ends. Germline V gene lookup returns CDR1 SGHRS and CDR2 YFSETQ. DNA for the CDR3: TGCGCCAGCAGCTTGCGGGGGTCCTCGGGGACCCAGTACTTC. It codes for CASSLRGSSGTQYF.

The table lists this clonotype with a count of one. V is TRBV15 and J is TRBJ2-7; 8 nucleotides agree with TRBD2. V lost 5 bases, J lost 8 bases, and 14 bases stayed unmatched. CDR3 size: 15 residues. CDR1 is LNHNV and CDR2 is YYDKDF in the germline V gene (reference sequence). The CDR3 reads CATSVGRGGGWKQYF. CDR3 nucleotide sequence: TGTGCCACCAGCGTGGGACGGGGGGGAGGATGGAAGCAGTACTTC.

This clonotype was seen at least ten times. The chain uses TRBV29-1 and TRBJ1-1; 8 bases are shared with TRBD1. The germline V gene has CDR1 SQVTM and CDR2 ANQGSEA. The CDR3 covers 16 residues. Trimming at V came to 6 bases and at J to 0 bases, leaving 12 bases not matched to a gene. CDR3 protein: CSVPYRGSTMNTEAFF. The CDR3 DNA is TGCAGCGTCCCATACAGGGGGTCTACCATGAACACTGAAGCTTTCTTT.

In this sample, this clonotype turned up a few times. J is TRBJ2-4 and V is TRBV9; 8 positions agree with TRBD2. This CDR3 comprises 16 residues. Germline-derived CDR1 and CDR2 are SGDLS and YYNGEE. With V trimmed by 4 bases and J by 2 bases, 8 bases remained unmatched. The CDR3 region has the DNA TGTGCCAGCAGCCCGGGGGGGACTGAGCCCAAAAACATTCAGTACTTC. Its translation: CASSPGGTEPKNIQYF.

This clonotype has a count of ten or more. The genes are TRBV28 and TRBJ1-3, with TRBD1 matching over 9 bases. V shed 8 bases and J 4 bases; nucleotides not matched to a gene: 0. The germline V gene has CDR1 MDHEN and CDR2 SYDVKM. There are 12 residues in the CDR3. CDR3 bases: TGTGCCAGCGGGACAGGGGGAAACACCATATATTTT. It encodes CASGTGGNTIYF.

This clonotype was detected ten times or more. This rearrangement joins TRBV12-3 or TRBV12-4 to TRBJ2-5; 7 positions agree with TRBD1. The CDR3 contains 15 residues. With V trimmed by 1 base and J by 4 bases, 6 bases remained unmatched. The chain's CDR3 is CASSLGDRAGETQYF. CDR3 bases: TGTGCCAGCAGTTTAGGTGACAGGGCAGGAGAGACCCAGTACTTC.

In this sample, this clonotype turned up many times. V usage is TRBV7-2 and J usage is TRBJ1-2, with D unclear. The CDR3 runs to 15 residues. Trimming left V 2 bases short and J 2 bases short, with 12 bases between. Germline V gives CDR1 SGHTA, CDR2 FQGNSA. The CDR3, as DNA: TGTGCCAGCAGCTTACAACGGCGGGAGAACTATGGCTACACCTTC. This sequence encodes CASSLQRRENYGYTF.

CDR3 sequence (DNA): TGCGCCAGCAGCCAACGGCACAGAGGGGTAGAGACCCAGTACTTC. Translated: CASSQRHRGVETQYF. This chain connects TRBV4-1 to TRBJ2-5; perhaps D is TRBD1 or TRBD2 (5 bases each). This CDR3 contains 15 residues. Trimming left V 2 bases short and J 4 bases short, with 14 bases between. Germline values: CDR1 MGHRA, CDR2 YSYEKL.

J is TRBJ2-5 and V is TRBV28; 9 bases are shared with TRBD1. The CDR3 spans 15 residues. V shed 4 bases and J 5 bases; nucleotides not matched to a gene: 8. Germline CDR1 reads MDHEN; CDR2 reads SYDVKM. Here the CDR3 reads CASSSPGQGLETQYF. The DNA of the CDR3 is TGTGCCAGCAGTTCCCCGGGACAGGGTTTGGAGACCCAGTACTTC.

This clonotype appeared a few times. The V gene is TRBV2, the J gene TRBJ2-7; 11 positions agree with TRBD2. CDR1 and CDR2 from the germline V gene are SNHLY and FYNNEI. This CDR3 spans 16 amino acids. Germline trimming cut 10 bases from V and 4 bases from J; bases unmatched to any gene: 15. The chain's CDR3 is CATKIVGLAERYEQYF. The CDR3 DNA sequence: TGTGCCACCAAGATAGTGGGACTAGCGGAAAGGTACGAGCAGTACTTC.

This clonotype was detected many times. V and J are TRBV10-3 and TRBJ1-1; D might be TRBD1 (5 bases). Trimming removed 0 bases at V and 7 bases at J, with 12 bases between. CDR3 length: 14 residues. Germline V gene lookup returns CDR1 ENHRY and CDR2 SYGVKD. The CDR3 spells CAISESEGRREAFF. CDR3 in DNA: TGTGCCATCAGTGAGTCTGAGGGGCGACGTGAAGCTTTCTTT.

Concerning this clonotype: A much larger clone sits a single nucleotide away, making a read error possible. CDR3 sequence (DNA): TGTGCCAGCAGTTTGGGGCGCAATCCTGGAACCACCATATATTTT. Its translation: CASSLGRNPGTTIYF. The rearrangement uses TRBV28 and TRBJ1-3, with a weak D call TRBD1 (5 bases). The V gene's germline CDR1 is MDHEN and CDR2 SYDVKM. This CDR3 contains 15 residues. Using reference TRBV28 and TRBJ1-3 for the parts outside the CDR3, the full variable domain is DVKVTQSSRYLVKRTGEKVFLECVQDMDHENMFWYRQDPGLGLRLIYFSYDVKMKEKGDIPEGYSVSREKKERFSLILESASTNQTSMYLCASSLGRNPGTTIYFGEGSWLTVV.

There are many counts of this clonotype. CDR3 DNA: TGTGCCAGCAGCTACACGACAGGGGTTGGTGGAGAGCAGTACTTC. Amino acids: CASSYTTGVGGEQYF. The chain links TRBV7-2 to TRBJ2-7; TRBD1 matches at 8 bases. After removal of 4 bases from V and 7 bases from J, the junction contained 12 bases not matched to a gene. Looked up from germline, CDR1 is SGHTA and CDR2 is FQGNSA. The CDR3 is 15 residues long. The full variable domain, completed using reference TRBV7-2 and TRBJ2-7, is GAGVSQSPSNKVTEKGKDVELRCDPISGHTALYWYRQSLGQGLEFLIYFQGNSAPDKSGLPSDRFSAERTGGSVSTLTIQRTQQEDSAVYLCASSYTTGVGGEQYFGPGTRLTVT.

This clonotype was counted at least ten times. DNA for the CDR3: TGTGCCACCAGCAGAGATTGGCTCCAAGAGACCCAGTACTTC. Translated: CATSRDWLQETQYF. This chain connects TRBV15 to TRBJ2-5; D gene uncertain. Germline CDR1 LNHNV, CDR2 YYDKDF (reference sequence). The V end lost 0 bases, the J end lost 1 base, and 6 bases lay between the germline ends. CDR3 size: 14 residues.